The clone carrying this T cell receptor (beta chain) was observed at least ten times. The antigen remains unidentified. No treatment had been given to any patient before thyroid surgery. This sample was included in a study of metastatic and nonmetastatic thyroid tumors. Findings and limits, study-wide: Versus benign nodules, malignant thyroid tumors reportedly had significantly higher TCR beta diversity, in blood and tumor.

Germline V lookup: CDR1 KGHDR, CDR2 SFDVKD. This CDR3 region has 15 residues. J gave up 4 bases and V 5 bases, and 5 bases lay outside the gene matches. MiXCR was used by TCRdb to re-call the PCR reads. The sample yields 25,000 to 35,000 clones, 3.5% to 4.5% seen once. The sequence was collected from a female donor with papillary thyroid cancer or a benign thyroid nodule (not recorded which). Some clones in this sample may be carry-over from other donors' samples. The chain combines TRBV24-1 with TRBJ2-1, with 9 bases fitting TRBD1. Sequences were obtained from blood. CDR3 sequence reads: CATSGGQGPYNEQFF. The DNA of the CDR3 is TGTGCCACCAGTGGGGGACAGGGCCCTTACAATGAGCAGTTCTTC.